A single sample gave rise to the 13 T cell receptor beta chains below, sequenced in a study of shared clonotypes between healthy human individuals. Selected positively for CCR7 and CD45RO-negative, naive CD8 cells excluded terminally differentiated effector memory CD45RA+ cells. TCRdb's copy holds only in-frame clones and misses some; the assay was immunoSEQ multiplex PCR. The repertoire holds more than 550,000 clones, with 92% as singletons. The specimen was naive CD8+ T cells sorted from blood. The receptors come from a man aged 25-45 years in good health.

As for this clone: This could be a read error, since a much larger clone is one nucleotide away. In the same sample, other DNA sequences code for this CDR3. The genes are TRBV6-4 and TRBJ2-1, with 7 bases that match TRBD2. CDR1 and CDR2 from the germline V gene are MRHNA and SNTAGT. The length of the CDR3 is 15 residues. The J segment lost 0 bases and the V segment lost 3 bases, leaving 2 bases of the junction unmatched. The CDR3: CASSESSGSYNEQFF. The CDR3 nucleotides read TGTGCCAGCAGTGAGTCTAGCGGCTCCTACAATGAGCAGTTCTTC.

This clone was observed once. The J gene is TRBJ2-3, the V gene TRBV5-6, with 8 bases matching TRBD2. The CDR3 loop spans 15 amino acids. Per germline, CDR1 SGHDT and CDR2 YYEEEE. V dropped 4 bases and J dropped 4; count of bases not matched to a gene: 8. CDR3 nucleotides: TGTGCCAGCAGCCCGGGACTAGTTGTTCCAGATACGCAGTATTTT. This codes for CASSPGLVVPDTQYF.

The rearrangement joins TRBV10-1 to TRBJ2-1; 10 bases align to TRBD2. Trimming at V came to 0 bases and at J to 6 bases, leaving 5 bases not matched to a gene. Germline assignment: CDR1 WNHNN and CDR2 SYGVQD (reference sequence). The CDR3 length is 16 residues. CDR3 DNA sequence: TGCGCCAGCAGTGAGTCTCGAGCGGGAGGGTTCAATGAGCAGTTCTTC. It yields the protein CASSESRAGGFNEQFF.

The V call is TRBV28, the J call TRBJ2-4; D gene unclear. The CDR3 has 16 amino acids. The V end was cut by 1 base, the J end by 1 base, with 11 bases between. Per germline, CDR1 MDHEN and CDR2 SYDVKM. As DNA, the CDR3 is TGTGCCAGCAGTTTATTCTCGCTGCTGGCCAAAAACATTCAGTACTTC. It yields the protein CASSLFSLLAKNIQYF.

V and J are TRBV28 and TRBJ2-3, with 8 bases aligning to TRBD2. Trimming removed 8 bases from V and 5 bases from J; junction bases left unmatched: 12. This CDR3 has 15 amino acids. Germline CDR1 and CDR2: MDHEN and SYDVKM. In nucleotides, the CDR3 is TGTGCCAGCGACCGGAGGCGGGAGGCAAAAGATACGCAGTATTTT. Translated: CASDRRREAKDTQYF.

CDR3 sequence reads: CASSLGPGRADTQYF. The CDR3 bases are TGCGCCAGCAGCCTCGGGCCCGGGCGGGCAGATACGCAGTATTTT. This chain joins TRBV4-1 and TRBJ2-3; D may be TRBD2 (5 bases). Trimming removed 4 bases from V and 4 bases from J, with 15 bases in between. CDR3 length: 15 amino acids. Looked up from germline, CDR1 is MGHRA and CDR2 is YSYEKL.

The genes are TRBV4-1 and TRBJ2-2; the D is unclear. The CDR3 runs to 14 residues. V lost 1 base and J lost 1, with 4 bases in between. Germline V CDR1 and CDR2: MGHRA, YSYEKL. This CDR3 is CASSQARNTGELFF. CDR3 in DNA: TGCGCCAGCAGCCAAGCAAGGAACACCGGGGAGCTGTTTTTT.

The chain joins TRBV28 to TRBJ2-1; 12 positions match TRBD2. This CDR3 is built from 15 residues. The germline V gene has CDR1 MDHEN and CDR2 SYDVKM. V shed 5 bases, J shed 6 bases, and the junction held 5 bases outside the gene matches. The DNA of the CDR3 is TGTGCCAGCAGTCCTAGCGGGAGGGGGCTCAATGAGCAGTTCTTC. Translated: CASSPSGRGLNEQFF.

The V call is TRBV7-9, the J call TRBJ2-1; TRBD2 is a possible D gene (5 bases). Germline V gene lookup returns CDR1 SEHNR and CDR2 FQNEAQ (reference sequence). V lost 8 bases and J lost 7, with 12 bases in between. This CDR3 has 12 amino acids. The CDR3 is CASLDPGNEQFF. The DNA of the CDR3 is TGTGCCAGCCTCGACCCGGGAAATGAGCAGTTCTTC. Based on the CDR3 plus reference TRBV7-9 and TRBJ2-1, the full variable domain is DTGVSQNPRHKITKRGQNVTFRCDPISEHNRLYWYRQTLGQGPEFLTYFQNEAQLEKSRLLSDRFSAERPKGSFSTLEIQRTEQGDSAMYLCASLDPGNEQFFGPGTRLTVL.

The CDR3 is CASSPDVLTGTGLYEQYF. The CDR3 DNA follows: TGTGCCAGCAGCCCCGATGTTTTGACCGGGACAGGACTCTACGAGCAGTACTTC. This chain joins TRBV7-8 and TRBJ2-7; 8 bases match TRBD1. CDR3 size: 18 residues. The V and J ends lost 5 bases and 3 bases, in that order; junction bases with no gene match: 18. Germline V gene lookup returns CDR1 SGHVS and CDR2 FQNEAQ.

The chain employs TRBV7-9 and TRBJ1-1; D unresolved. The germline V and J ends were trimmed by 5 bases and 3 bases, with 19 bases remaining between them. The CDR3 has 16 residues. CDR1 is SEHNR and CDR2 is FQNEAQ in the germline V gene (reference sequence). The DNA for the CDR3 is TGTGCCAGCAGCCTACAAATATCCGGGTGGGACACTGAAGCTTTCTTT. The encoded protein is CASSLQISGWDTEAFF. Full variable domain (missing parts from reference TRBV7-9 and TRBJ1-1): DTGVSQNPRHKITKRGQNVTFRCDPISEHNRLYWYRQTLGQGPEFLTYFQNEAQLEKSRLLSDRFSAERPKGSFSTLEIQRTEQGDSAMYLCASSLQISGWDTEAFFGQGTRLTVV.

The chain links TRBV13 to TRBJ1-1; D is ambiguous. Germline lookup yields CDR1 PRHDT and CDR2 FYEKMQ (reference sequence). V shed 6 bases and J shed 3 bases, with 11 bases lying between them. The length of the CDR3 is 13 residues. CDR3 protein: CASSTETYTEAFF. The CDR3 region has the DNA TGTGCCAGCAGTACGGAGACTTACACTGAAGCTTTCTTT.

This sequence joins TRBV27 and TRBJ1-2, with D tentatively TRBD1 (5 bases). This CDR3 is built from 17 residues. Trimming took off 0 bases at V and 4 bases at J, with 18 bases between the two ends. Per germline, CDR1 MNHEY and CDR2 SMNVEV (reference sequence). The CDR3 DNA reads as TGTGCCAGCAGTTTATCGATAGGTGGCAGGGAAGTCTATGGCTACACCTTC. This translates into CASSLSIGGREVYGYTF.